This T cell receptor beta chain was documented in a study of blood T cell repertoires in COVID-19. This clone was seen more than once but under ten times. The CDR3 extends over 13 amino acids. CDR1 is SGHTA, CDR2 FQGTGA, per germline. The V end was cut by 5 bases, the J end by 10 bases, with 12 bases between. The method was immunoSEQ multiplex PCR; TCRdb's version includes in-frame clones alone and lacks a portion of them. The table records some 240,000 clones, about 86% of them present only once. Sequencing was performed on PBMCs or T cells enriched from blood (not recorded which). This chain links TRBV7-3 with TRBJ1-6; no firm D call. The clonotype comes from a man aged 45 to 65 who had recovered from COVID-19. CDR3 amino acids: CASSTGVGSPLHF. DNA of the CDR3: TGTGCCAGCAGCACCGGAGTTGGGTCACCCCTCCACTTT. Together with reference TRBV7-3 and TRBJ1-6, the CDR3 gives the full variable domain: GAGVSQTPSNKVTEKGKYVELRCDPISGHTALYWYRQSLGQGPEFLIYFQGTGAADDSGLPNDRFFAVRPEGSVSTLKIQRTERGDSAVYLCASSTGVGSPLHFGNGTRLTVT.